These 15 T cell receptor beta chains share one sample of origin, sequenced in a study of PD-1 blockade in classical Hodgkin lymphoma. Each and every patient relapsed after autologous stem cell transplantation, and patients got differing brentuximab vedotin exposure. Researchers report purifying CD4+ T cells from thawed PBMCs by magnetic negative selection. The data were produced by immunoSEQ multiplex PCR, yet TCRdb's version contains in-frame clones alone and is incomplete. The sample consists of about 27,000 clones, about 80% of them appearing once. Material: CD4+ T cells from blood, obtained at baseline. These receptors all stem from a human donor with classical Hodgkin lymphoma.

The chain recombines TRBV25-1 with TRBJ1-2; D might be TRBD1 (5 bases). The CDR3 extends over 14 amino acids. CDR1 is MGHDK and CDR2 is SYGVNS in the germline V gene. V was trimmed by 5 bases and J by 1 base, leaving 11 bases between them. DNA of the CDR3: TGTGCCAGCAGTTTCCAGCAGGGTAACTATGGCTACACCTTC. It translates to CASSFQQGNYGYTF.

The chain is built from TRBV7-8 and TRBJ1-4, with a possible D match to TRBD1 (5 bases). This CDR3 comprises 14 residues. V shed 5 bases and J shed 7 bases, with 14 bases lying between them. The germline gives CDR1 SGHVS, CDR2 FQNEAQ. The CDR3 nucleotides are TGTGCCAGCAGCCGGGGGGGGTTCGGTGAAAAACTGTTTTTT. Protein sequence: CASSRGGFGEKLFF.

The V and J genes are TRBV5-6 and TRBJ1-4; unclear D gene. Germline V gene data show CDR1 as SGHDT and CDR2 as YYEEEE. The ends were cut back, 0 bases at V and 5 bases at J, with 5 bases in the middle. The length of the CDR3 is 13 residues. CDR3 loop: CASSLVGNEKLFF. The CDR3 bases are TGTGCCAGCAGCTTGGTGGGAAATGAAAAACTGTTTTTT.

The rearrangement joins TRBV7-9 to TRBJ1-5; D remains ambiguous. Germline V gene lookup returns CDR1 SEHNR and CDR2 FQNEAQ (reference sequence). The CDR3 is 14 amino acids. Trimming took 1 base from V and 4 from J, leaving 8 bases between them. The CDR3 bases are TGTGCCAGCAGCTTAGGTACCAAGAATCAGCCCCAGCATTTT. Translated: CASSLGTKNQPQHF.

The chain employs TRBV10-3 and TRBJ2-2; 8 positions match TRBD1. The CDR3 loop spans 15 amino acids. Germline CDR1 ENHRY, CDR2 SYGVKD. The V and J ends lost 9 bases and 1 base, in that order; junction bases with no gene match: 7. CDR3 nucleotide sequence: TGTGCCATAAAGCGGACAGGGATGAACACCGGGGAGCTGTTTTTT. This encodes CAIKRTGMNTGELFF.

V gene TRBV6-1 combines with J gene TRBJ1-5; D might be TRBD1 (5 bases). The CDR3 has 14 amino acids. The V end lost 6 bases, the J end lost 3 bases, and 12 bases lay between the germline ends. CDR1 and CDR2 from the germline V gene are MNHNS and SASEGT. The CDR3 nucleotides read TGTGCCAGCAGCCAGGGACGGAACAATCAGCCCCAGCATTTT. This encodes CASSQGRNNQPQHF.

This chain links TRBV29-1 with TRBJ1-1; D is possibly TRBD1 (6 bases). The ends were cut back, 7 bases at V and 5 bases at J, with 14 bases in the middle. This CDR3 has 12 residues. Germline assignment: CDR1 SQVTM and CDR2 ANQGSEA. The CDR3 protein is CSAGTIGTEAFF. The CDR3 DNA sequence: TGCAGCGCCGGGACAATAGGTACTGAAGCTTTCTTT.

V and J are TRBV7-7 and TRBJ1-4; D is perhaps TRBD1 (5 bases). Germline V gene lookup returns CDR1 SSHAT and CDR2 FNYEAQ (reference sequence). The CDR3 contains 14 residues. V lost 3 bases to trimming and J lost 4 bases, with 9 bases between them. This CDR3 is CASSLTEINEKLFF. The DNA for the CDR3 is TGTGCCAGCAGCTTGACAGAAATTAATGAAAAACTGTTTTTT.

The chain carries TRBV5-4 and TRBJ1-2; TRBD1 matches 8 bases. The CDR3 sequence is 15 residues long. The germline V gene encodes CDR1 SGHNT and CDR2 YYREEE (reference sequence). V gave up 2 bases and J gave up 5 bases; unmatched junction bases: 8. CDR3 in DNA: TGTGCCAGCAGCTTACCGGGACAGGTGGGGTATGGCTACACCTTC. Protein product: CASSLPGQVGYGYTF. Complete variable domain (other parts from reference TRBV5-4 and TRBJ1-2): ETGVTQSPTHLIKTRGQQVTLRCSSQSGHNTVSWYQQALGQGPQFIFQYYREEENGRGNFPPRFSGLQFPNYSSELNVNALELDDSALYLCASSLPGQVGYGYTFGSGTRLTVV.

The chain couples TRBV18 to TRBJ2-6, with 7 nucleotides matching TRBD1. The junction had 17 bases not matched to a gene; V was cut back by 3 bases and J by 0 bases. Germline loops: CDR1 KGHSH, CDR2 LQKENI. There are 21 residues in the CDR3. In DNA form, the CDR3 reads TGTGCCAGCTCACCGGATAAAACTAGGACAGGAAGCCCCTCTGGGGCCAACGTCCTGACTTTC. Amino acid sequence: CASSPDKTRTGSPSGANVLTF.

The genes are TRBV7-2 and TRBJ1-2; 7 positions agree with TRBD1. This CDR3 has 14 residues. CDR1 SGHTA and CDR2 FQGNSA come from the germline V gene. With 3 bases clipped from V and 1 base from J, the junction kept 2 bases outside the gene matches. The DNA of the CDR3 is TGTGCCAGCAGCTTCCGGGACAGTAACTATGGCTACACCTTC. Its translation: CASSFRDSNYGYTF.

The chain combines TRBV6-5 with TRBJ1-4; D is perhaps TRBD1 (5 bases). This CDR3 is 13 amino acids long. Germline CDR1 MNHEY, CDR2 SVGAGI. V was shortened by 5 bases and J by 6 bases, with 10 bases between the two germline ends. The CDR3 nucleotides read TGTGCCAGCAGTGACGGGACGGATGAAAAACTGTTTTTT. Amino acids: CASSDGTDEKLFF.

The rearrangement uses TRBV5-5 and TRBJ1-1; D might be TRBD1 (6 bases). V was clipped by 0 bases and J by 7 bases, with 16 bases between them. CDR3 length: 15 amino acids. In germline, CDR1 is SGHKS, CDR2 YYEKEE (reference sequence). CDR3 in amino acids: CASSLGPDRRYEAFF. CDR3 in DNA: TGTGCCAGCAGCTTGGGGCCAGACAGGCGCTATGAAGCTTTCTTT.

This sequence joins TRBV6-1 and TRBJ2-5, with D maybe TRBD1 (5 bases). V lost 6 bases, J lost 2 bases, and 13 bases lay in between. The germline CDR1 and CDR2 sequences are MNHNS and SASEGT. This CDR3 region has 14 residues. The chain's CDR3 is CASSLRGSQETQYF. DNA of the CDR3: TGTGCCAGCAGCCTAAGGGGCTCACAAGAGACCCAGTACTTC.

In this sample, this clone turned up once. The chain carries TRBV5-6 and TRBJ2-1; 11 bases map to TRBD2. Germline assignment: CDR1 SGHDT and CDR2 YYEEEE. Unmatched junction bases numbered 9, after V lost 4 bases and J lost 15 bases. The CDR3 runs 13 residues. In DNA form, the CDR3 reads TGTGCCAGCAGCCTATCGACTAGCGGGGAAAGGTTCTTC. It encodes CASSLSTSGERFF. Drawing the rest from reference TRBV5-6 and TRBJ2-1, the complete variable domain is DAGVTQSPTHLIKTRGQQVTLRCSPKSGHDTVSWYQQALGQGPQFIFQYYEEEERQRGNFPDRFSGHQFPNYSSELNVNALLLGDSALYLCASSLSTSGERFFGPGTRLTVL.